This entry describes one TCR beta chain. Its target is unknown. From germline, CDR1 is SGHNT and CDR2 YYREEE (reference sequence). Trimming removed 2 bases at V and 5 bases at J, with 16 bases between. CDR3 length equals 15 residues. PCR involved 60 Vbeta and 13 Jbeta primers. Sequenced by immunoSEQ multiplex PCR; TCRdb stores in-frame clones only, minus some. Here the sample spans about 180,000 clones, over 65% being singletons. The data belong to a study of cytomegalovirus exposure and HLA in healthy donors. Points from the study as a whole: Compared with the roughly 700-donor mean, an Asian-associated ancestry cluster reportedly had fewer N-insertions, according to a later analysis. Whilst most TCR sequences proved rare, a subset of public TCRs occurred across many donors. Specific recognition of CMV antigens was confirmed in vitro for a few chains (all CMV-associated). The study labeled more than 150 TCR beta chains cytomegalovirus-associated.

The TCR sequence derives from a woman aged 55-69 years in good health and CMV-seropositive. V usage is TRBV5-4 and J usage is TRBJ2-5; tentative D call: TRBD1 (7 bases). The sequenced material came from PBMCs. The CDR3 protein is CASSLFDREAETQYF. DNA for the CDR3: TGTGCCAGCAGCTTATTTGACAGGGAGGCGGAGACCCAGTACTTC. The variable domain in full, completed from reference TRBV5-4 and TRBJ2-5, reads ETGVTQSPTHLIKTRGQQVTLRCSSQSGHNTVSWYQQALGQGPQFIFQYYREEENGRGNFPPRFSGLQFPNYSSELNVNALELDDSALYLCASSLFDREAETQYFGPGTRLLVL.